The next 32 T cell receptor beta chains were all read from a single sample in a study of yellow fever vaccine responses in identical twins (dated by TCRdb to the late 2010s). Library preparation used RT-PCR. Sequencing used an Illumina HiSeq 2500. TCRdb trimmed public reads at Q25 via fastp, called clones via MiXCR and kept in-frame beta chains. CDR3 protein sequences are deduplicated, and each keeps its most common genes and DNA. In all, the sample holds 5,500 to 7,000 distinct CDR3 sequences, and about 76% of those were seen once. About 2.6% of the sample belongs to the ten largest clones. The specimen comprised T cells from blood (PBMCs), unsorted or a sorted subset (not recorded which), sampled before or after yellow fever vaccination (not recorded which). These receptors all stem from a woman aged 18-29 years who received the yellow fever vaccine. Donor details come from another sample of the same person, matched by shared clones.

The rearrangement links TRBV7-6 to TRBJ1-1; maybe TRBD1 (6 bases). Trimming took off 1 base at V and 4 bases at J, with 10 bases between the two ends. This CDR3 has 14 amino acids. Germline loops: CDR1 SGHVS, CDR2 FNYEAQ. The CDR3 protein is CASSLGTEGTEAFF. For the CDR3, the DNA is TGTGCCAGCAGCTTAGGGACAGAGGGCACTGAAGCTTTCTTT.

This clonotype was seen a single time. The chain is built from TRBV12-3 or TRBV12-4 and TRBJ2-1, with 9 bases that match TRBD1. This CDR3 contains 15 residues. V shed 6 bases and J 1 base; nucleotides not matched to a gene: 4. CDR3: CASRPTGGSYNEQFF. CDR3 in DNA: TGTGCCAGCAGGCCGACAGGGGGATCCTACAATGAGCAGTTCTTC.

The chain uses TRBV2 and TRBJ2-7; D might be TRBD2 (6 bases). This CDR3 has 15 residues. CDR1 and CDR2 (germline): SNHLY, FYNNEI. Trimming removed 5 bases at V and 2 bases at J, with 16 bases between. The chain's CDR3 is CASSRGGGGAYEQYV. The CDR3 nucleotides read TGTGCCAGCAGTCGGGGCGGCGGCGGGGCCTACGAGCAGTACGTC.

The chain couples TRBV18 to TRBJ1-1; D unresolved. Trimming shortened V by 4 bases and J by 3 bases, and 21 bases separated the two germline ends. Germline V CDR1 and CDR2: KGHSH, LQKENI. The CDR3 covers 17 residues. The CDR3 here is CASSQAGSPLGDTEAFF. The CDR3 nucleotides read TGTGCCAGCTCACAAGCCGGGTCTCCCCTCGGCGACACTGAAGCTTTCTTT.

The chain employs TRBV10-3 and TRBJ2-7; 10 nucleotides align to TRBD2. V was pared by 5 bases and J by 5 bases, with 3 bases of the junction left unmatched. Per the germline V gene, CDR1 is ENHRY and CDR2 is SYGVKD. CDR3 length equals 13 residues. CDR3 region: CAISRLAGDEQYF. CDR3 DNA: TGTGCCATCAGTAGGCTAGCGGGAGACGAGCAGTACTTC.

The V and J genes are TRBV29-1 and TRBJ1-1, with D unclear. The CDR3 length is 11 residues. Trimming took 7 bases from V and 0 from J, leaving 6 bases between them. CDR1 and CDR2 from the germline V gene are SQVTM and ANQGSEA. The DNA for the CDR3 is TGCAGCGCACCAGTGAACACTGAAGCTTTCTTT. Protein: CSAPVNTEAFF.

This chain links TRBV12-3 or TRBV12-4 with TRBJ1-5; 10 bases are shared with TRBD1. V was pared by 5 bases and J by 6 bases, with 7 bases of the junction left unmatched. This CDR3 spans 15 amino acids. The CDR3 sequence is CASSPGQGVGQPQHF. In DNA form, the CDR3 reads TGTGCCAGCAGTCCTGGACAGGGGGTGGGTCAGCCCCAGCATTTT.

This clonotype was observed a handful of times. This chain joins TRBV4-3 and TRBJ1-1, with no clear D. The CDR3 length is 15 residues. Trimming left V 0 bases short and J 7 bases short, with 15 bases between. Per germline, CDR1 LGHNA and CDR2 YSLEER. The CDR3 here is CASSQEGFPGSEAFF. In DNA form, the CDR3 reads TGCGCCAGCAGCCAAGAAGGGTTCCCCGGGAGTGAAGCTTTCTTT.

CDR3 sequence reads: CARRDTNTEAFF. Here the CDR3 DNA reads TGTGCCAGAAGGGATACGAACACTGAAGCTTTCTTT. The rearrangement uses TRBV2 and TRBJ1-1; D call uncertain. The CDR3 is 12 residues long. CDR1 is SNHLY, CDR2 FYNNEI, per germline. Deletions cut 9 bases from V and 1 base from J, with 9 bases between.

This clonotype was seen only once. The chain joins TRBV28 to TRBJ2-5; D gene uncertain. This CDR3 is 16 amino acids long. V was pared by 3 bases and J by 2 bases, with 16 bases between. CDR1 and CDR2 from the germline V gene are MDHEN and SYDVKM. CDR3 loop: CASSLIKGRIQETQYF. The CDR3 DNA is TGTGCCAGCAGTTTGATAAAGGGTAGAATTCAAGAGACCCAGTACTTC.

J is TRBJ2-5 and V is TRBV18; D may be TRBD2 (7 bases). Germline-derived CDR1 and CDR2 are KGHSH and LQKENI. This CDR3 is built from 16 residues. Trimming left V 1 base short and J 0 bases short, with 12 bases between. The CDR3 region has the DNA TGTGCCAGCTCACCACTCGGGGGGCCGTACCAAGAGACCCAGTACTTC. It yields the protein CASSPLGGPYQETQYF.

This clonotype appeared a few times. Here the CDR3 DNA reads TGTGCCATCAGTTACACCGGGGAGCTGTTTTTT. Its protein is CAISYTGELFF. V is TRBV10-3 and J is TRBJ2-2; no definite D call. Germline values: CDR1 ENHRY, CDR2 SYGVKD. With 5 bases removed from V and 3 bases from J, the gap between germline ends came to 1 base. CDR3 length: 11 amino acids.

This rearrangement joins TRBV4-2 to TRBJ1-6, with D maybe TRBD1 (6 bases). Looked up from germline, CDR1 is LGHNA and CDR2 is YNFKEQ. The CDR3 has 14 amino acids. V lost 2 bases, J lost 10 bases, and 12 bases lay in between. The CDR3 nucleotides are TGTGCCAGCAGCCAACCCGGGACAAGATCACCCCTCCACTTT. Encoded protein: CASSQPGTRSPLHF.

The chain links TRBV10-3 to TRBJ2-5; D remains ambiguous. The CDR3 covers 11 residues. Germline CDR1 reads ENHRY; CDR2 reads SYGVKD. With 3 bases removed from V and 1 base from J, the gap between germline ends came to 0 bases. For the CDR3, the DNA is TGTGCCATCAGTGACCAAGAGACCCAGTACTTC. Translated: CAISDQETQYF.

This clonotype was observed once. This chain links TRBV3-1 with TRBJ1-1; tentative D call: TRBD1 (5 bases). Germline V gene data show CDR1 as LGHDT and CDR2 as YNNKEL (reference sequence). V dropped 3 bases and J dropped 5 bases, with 10 bases sitting between them. This CDR3 region has 13 residues. The CDR3 DNA reads as TGTGCCAGCAGCCATAACGGGGGAACTGAAGCTTTCTTT. Translated: CASSHNGGTEAFF.

This chain links TRBV5-4 with TRBJ1-4; D remains ambiguous. CDR1 is SGHNT, CDR2 YYREEE, per germline (reference sequence). The CDR3 has 15 residues. V was shortened by 0 bases and J by 10 bases, with 16 bases between the two germline ends. The CDR3 sequence: CASSLADGSDRKLFF. The CDR3 nucleotides read TGTGCCAGCAGCTTGGCTGATGGGTCTGATAGAAAACTGTTTTTT.

The chain combines TRBV7-6 with TRBJ2-1; unclear D gene. V shed 2 bases and J shed 4 bases, with 21 bases lying between them. There are 18 residues in the CDR3. Germline CDR1 and CDR2: SGHVS and FNYEAQ. The CDR3 here is CASSLQSRLVRDYNEQFF. CDR3 DNA sequence: TGTGCCAGCAGCTTACAATCCCGGCTGGTTAGAGATTACAATGAGCAGTTCTTC.

The V gene is TRBV13, the J gene TRBJ1-2, with no clear D. The CDR3 sequence is 13 residues long. The germline V gene encodes CDR1 PRHDT and CDR2 FYEKMQ (reference sequence). With 7 bases removed from V and 2 bases from J, the gap between germline ends came to 11 bases. The CDR3 bases are TGTGCCAGCACCCGGACTGTAAACTATGGCTACACCTTC. This gives the protein CASTRTVNYGYTF.

Concerning this clonotype: At one end, the junction sequence differs from germline, possibly due to a read error. The CDR3 region has the DNA TGCGCCAACAGCCAAGACTGGGAGGTACCCCAGTACTTC. Translating it yields CANSQDWEVPQYF. The chain couples TRBV4-1 to TRBJ2-5, with a possible D match to TRBD2 (6 bases). Germline lookup yields CDR1 MGHRA and CDR2 YSYEKL. This CDR3 contains 13 residues.

The chain couples TRBV11-3 to TRBJ2-1; D not resolved. The CDR3 has 12 residues. Trimming cost V 1 base and J 9 bases, with 7 bases left between them. The V gene's germline CDR1 is SGHNT and CDR2 YENEEA. The CDR3 sequence is CASSLGVSEQFF. The CDR3 bases are TGTGCCAGCAGCTTAGGTGTTAGTGAGCAGTTCTTC.

This clonotype was found a few times. The chain carries TRBV29-1 and TRBJ2-7, with TRBD2 as a possible D gene (5 bases). The CDR3 length is 15 residues. Trimming took off 1 base at V and 4 bases at J, with 17 bases between the two ends. Germline loops: CDR1 SQVTM, CDR2 ANQGSEA. The CDR3, as DNA: TGCAGCGTTGAAGCGGGGTTCCAAAGCACATACGAGCAGTACTTC. This translates into CSVEAGFQSTYEQYF.

V and J are TRBV3-1 and TRBJ2-1, with TRBD2 matching over 7 bases. The CDR3 is made up of 16 amino acids. Trimming removed 4 bases from V and 8 bases from J; junction bases left unmatched: 14. Looked up from germline, CDR1 is LGHDT and CDR2 is YNNKEL (reference sequence). The CDR3 nucleotides read TGTGCCAGCAGCCGCCCTAGCGGCAGTGGTAAGGATGAGCAGTTCTTC. It is translated as CASSRPSGSGKDEQFF.

This rearrangement joins TRBV11-2 to TRBJ1-5; D is uncertain. The CDR3 spans 13 residues. V was pared by 1 base and J by 4 bases, with 5 bases between. CDR1 and CDR2 from the germline V gene are SGHAT and FQNNGV. The CDR3 loop reads CASSLAENQPQHF. CDR3 bases: TGTGCCAGCAGCTTAGCCGAGAATCAGCCCCAGCATTTT.

The chain uses TRBV2 and TRBJ2-1, with a weak D call TRBD1 (6 bases). Germline V CDR1 and CDR2: SNHLY, FYNNEI. CDR3 size: 11 residues. V lost 4 bases to trimming and J lost 16 bases, with 14 bases between them. In nucleotides, the CDR3 is TGTGCCAGCAGTGGACCAGGGGTGGCATTCTTC. This codes for CASSGPGVAFF.

The chain is built from TRBV11-3 and TRBJ1-1; D gene unclear. Germline lookup yields CDR1 SGHNT and CDR2 YENEEA. CDR3 length equals 13 residues. Trimming removed 2 bases at V and 2 bases at J, with 6 bases between. CDR3 loop: CASSLNPNTEAFF. The CDR3 bases are TGTGCCAGCAGCTTAAATCCTAACACTGAAGCTTTCTTT.

This rearrangement joins TRBV10-3 to TRBJ2-3, with D perhaps assigned TRBD1 or TRBD2 (5 bases each). This CDR3 contains 15 residues. Per germline, CDR1 ENHRY and CDR2 SYGVKD. V lost 2 bases to trimming and J lost 0 bases, with 9 bases between them. The CDR3 DNA reads TGTGCCATCAGTGAGGCGAGGGGTAGCACAGATACGCAGTATTTT. The encoded protein is CAISEARGSTDTQYF.

The chain carries TRBV5-1 and TRBJ2-7, with TRBD2 matching over 13 bases. The length of the CDR3 is 15 residues. The V and J ends lost 4 bases and 3 bases, in that order; junction bases with no gene match: 4. Germline V gives CDR1 SGHRS, CDR2 YFSETQ. The chain's CDR3 is CASSRLAGGFYEQYF. CDR3 nucleotide sequence: TGCGCCAGCAGCCGACTAGCGGGAGGTTTCTACGAGCAGTACTTC.

The chain employs TRBV6-1 and TRBJ1-6, with 9 bases matching TRBD1. The CDR3 runs to 16 residues. Germline V gene sequence: CDR1 MNHNS, CDR2 SASEGT. V shed 5 bases, J shed 6 bases, and the junction held 8 bases outside the gene matches. The CDR3 here is CASSPTGGAINSPLHF. Written as DNA, the CDR3 is TGTGCCAGCAGTCCGACAGGGGGGGCCATTAATTCACCCCTCCACTTT.

This chain connects TRBV11-1 to TRBJ2-3, with 13 bases fitting TRBD2. Trimming cost V 5 bases and J 2 bases; bases outside gene matches: 4. CDR3 size: 16 residues. Germline values: CDR1 SGHAT, CDR2 FQDESV (reference sequence). The DNA for the CDR3 is TGTGCCAGCAGCCCAGGACTAGCGGGAGACACAGATACGCAGTATTTT. It yields the protein CASSPGLAGDTDTQYF.

This clonotype was seen a handful of times. A junction boundary mismatches the germline segment, possibly from a read error. The rearrangement joins TRBV2 to TRBJ2-7; TRBD1 agrees at 7 bases. The germline V gene has CDR1 SNHLY and CDR2 FYNNEI. CDR3 length: 17 residues. CDR3 in amino acids: CASSQAFSTGTTYEQYF. DNA for the CDR3: TGTGCCAGCAGTCAAGCCTTCTCGACAGGGACAACCTACGAGCAGTACTTC. The whole variable domain, filled in from reference TRBV2 and TRBJ2-7, reads EPEVTQTPSHQVTQMGQEVILRCVPISNHLYFYWYRQILGQKVEFLVSFYNNEISEKSEIFDDQFSVERPDGSNFTLKIRSTKLEDSAMYFCASSQAFSTGTTYEQYFGPGTRLTVT.

The J gene is TRBJ2-1, the V gene TRBV29-1; 8 bases fit TRBD1. J gave up 7 bases and V 4 bases, and 9 bases lay outside the gene matches. The CDR3 has 14 amino acids. Germline CDR1 reads SQVTM; CDR2 reads ANQGSEA. The CDR3 bases are TGCAGCGTTGTTCTGACAGGGGCTTGGAATGAGCAGTTCTTC. It encodes CSVVLTGAWNEQFF.

This chain connects TRBV18 to TRBJ2-3; a weak D match, TRBD1 (6 bases). The CDR3 sequence is 14 residues long. Germline CDR1 reads KGHSH; CDR2 reads LQKENI. Trimming took 4 bases from V and 6 from J, leaving 14 bases between them. CDR3 region: CASSRQADGDTQYF. The CDR3 DNA is TGTGCCAGCTCACGACAGGCCGATGGGGATACGCAGTATTTT.